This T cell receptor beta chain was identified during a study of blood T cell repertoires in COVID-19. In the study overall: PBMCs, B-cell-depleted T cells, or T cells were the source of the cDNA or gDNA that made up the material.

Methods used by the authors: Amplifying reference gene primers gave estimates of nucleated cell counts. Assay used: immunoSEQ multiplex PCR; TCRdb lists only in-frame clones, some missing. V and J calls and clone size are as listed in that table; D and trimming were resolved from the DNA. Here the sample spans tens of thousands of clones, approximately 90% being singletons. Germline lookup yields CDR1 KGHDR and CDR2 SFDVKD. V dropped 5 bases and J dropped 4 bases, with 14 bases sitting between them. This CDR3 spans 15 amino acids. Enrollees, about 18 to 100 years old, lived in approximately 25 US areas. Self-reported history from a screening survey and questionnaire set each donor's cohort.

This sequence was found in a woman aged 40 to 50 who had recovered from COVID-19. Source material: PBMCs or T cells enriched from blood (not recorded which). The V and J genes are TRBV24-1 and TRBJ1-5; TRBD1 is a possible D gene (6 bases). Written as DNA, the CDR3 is TGTGCCACCAGTGGAGGCAGGGGTGGGAATCAGCCCCAGCATTTT. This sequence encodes CATSGGRGGNQPQHF.